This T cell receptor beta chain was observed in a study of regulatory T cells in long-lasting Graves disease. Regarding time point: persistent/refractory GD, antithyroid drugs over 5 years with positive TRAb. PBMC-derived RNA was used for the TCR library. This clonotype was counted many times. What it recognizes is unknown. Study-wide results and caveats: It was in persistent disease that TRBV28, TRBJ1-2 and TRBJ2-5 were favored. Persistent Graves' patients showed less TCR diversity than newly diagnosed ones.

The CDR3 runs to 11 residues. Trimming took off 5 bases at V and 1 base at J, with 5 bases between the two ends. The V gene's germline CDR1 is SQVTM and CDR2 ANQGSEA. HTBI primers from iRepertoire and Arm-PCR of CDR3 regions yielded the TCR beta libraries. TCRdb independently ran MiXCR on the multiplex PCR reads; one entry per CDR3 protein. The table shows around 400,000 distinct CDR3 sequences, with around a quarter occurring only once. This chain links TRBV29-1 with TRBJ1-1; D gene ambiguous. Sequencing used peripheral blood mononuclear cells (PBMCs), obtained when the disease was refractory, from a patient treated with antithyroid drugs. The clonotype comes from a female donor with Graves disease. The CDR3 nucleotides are TGCAGCGTTTATCCGAACACTGAAGCTTTCTTT. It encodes CSVYPNTEAFF.